The next 21 T cell receptor beta chains were all read from a single sample in a study of T cell responses to AZD1222 COVID-19 vaccine. Only in-frame clones appear in the TCRdb table, and some are missing; sequencing was by immunoSEQ multiplex PCR. The sample holds approximately 140,000 clones, about 92% seen once. The starting material was peripheral blood, obtained on day 0 of AZD1222 vaccination. Receptors were obtained from an adult in good health.

The chain joins TRBV7-2 to TRBJ2-5; TRBD2 agrees at 8 bases. CDR1 is SGHTA and CDR2 is FQGNSA in the germline V gene. The V gene end was trimmed by 5 bases and the J gene end by 4 bases; junction bases not matched to a gene: 9. This CDR3 region has 15 residues. The CDR3 DNA reads as TGTGCCAGCAGCCCCAACCCCGGGGGGGGAGAGACCCAGTACTTC. Its protein product is CASSPNPGGGETQYF.

CDR3 DNA: TGCGCCAGCAGCCCACGCCAGGGACTTTATGGCTACACCTTC. It yields the protein CASSPRQGLYGYTF. The rearrangement links TRBV5-1 to TRBJ1-2, with a possible D match to TRBD1 (5 bases). Germline V lookup: CDR1 SGHRS, CDR2 YFSETQ. The V and J ends lost 4 bases and 5 bases respectively, with 15 bases between them. This CDR3 comprises 14 residues.

The V call is TRBV6-2 or TRBV6-3, the J call TRBJ2-7; D is perhaps TRBD2 (6 bases). V was shortened by 5 bases and J by 5 bases, with 10 bases between the two germline ends. Germline CDR1 is MNHEY and CDR2 is SVGEGT. The CDR3 contains 12 residues. CDR3 in amino acids: CASSHGGDEQYF. The CDR3 region has the DNA TGTGCCAGCAGTCACGGGGGTGACGAGCAGTACTTC.

The V gene is TRBV12-5, the J gene TRBJ2-6, with D possibly TRBD1 on 5 matching bases. The germline CDR1 and CDR2 sequences are LGHNT and FRNRAP. The CDR3 is 15 amino acids. V was pared by 6 bases and J by 4 bases, with 13 bases between. CDR3 region: CASGNGQPGANVLTF. CDR3 bases: TGTGCTAGTGGCAATGGACAACCGGGGGCCAACGTCCTGACTTTC.

The CDR3 region has the DNA TGCGCCAGCAGCCTCCGAGAGGTTGGCACAGATACGCAGTATTTT. Amino acid sequence: CASSLREVGTDTQYF. The V call is TRBV5-1, the J call TRBJ2-3; D is uncertain. Germline CDR1 SGHRS, CDR2 YFSETQ. Trimming removed 4 bases at V and 1 base at J, with 13 bases between. The CDR3 covers 15 residues.

This rearrangement joins TRBV6-5 to TRBJ1-5; D is ambiguous. This CDR3 is built from 15 residues. CDR1 is MNHEY, CDR2 SVGAGI, per germline. Trimming left V 6 bases short and J 3 bases short, with 15 bases between. The CDR3 nucleotides are TGTGCCAGCAGCCCCAACGGGAGGTACAATCAGCCCCAGCATTTT. Amino acids: CASSPNGRYNQPQHF.

V usage is TRBV4-3 and J usage is TRBJ2-1; TRBD2 agrees at 8 bases. V shed 4 bases, J shed 6 bases, and the junction held 17 bases outside the gene matches. CDR3 length: 18 residues. CDR1 is LGHNA and CDR2 is YSLEER in the germline V gene. DNA of the CDR3: TGCGCCAGCAGCCGTCAGATCCCGGGACTAGTACACCTCAATGAGCAGTTCTTC. This sequence encodes CASSRQIPGLVHLNEQFF.

The chain recombines TRBV7-8 with TRBJ1-1, with a tentative D call TRBD1 (6 bases). CDR3 length: 12 residues. Trimming took off 5 bases at V and 6 bases at J, with 10 bases between the two ends. Germline assignment: CDR1 SGHVS and CDR2 FQNEAQ. The CDR3 sequence is CASSVRGAEAFF. The CDR3 DNA is TGTGCCAGCAGCGTAAGGGGGGCTGAAGCTTTCTTT.

V gene TRBV6-2 or TRBV6-3 combines with J gene TRBJ1-4; 7 bases agree with TRBD1. Germline V gene lookup returns CDR1 MNHEY and CDR2 SVGEGT. Germline trimming cut 6 bases from V and 8 bases from J; bases unmatched to any gene: 9. This CDR3 has 14 residues. CDR3 amino acids: CASSSTGMREKLFF. The CDR3 DNA reads TGTGCCAGCAGCTCGACAGGGATGAGGGAAAAACTGTTTTTT.

The chain uses TRBV27 and TRBJ1-3; possible D gene TRBD1, 6 bases. V was trimmed by 2 bases and J by 4 bases, leaving 12 bases between them. The CDR3 sequence is 15 residues long. Germline-derived CDR1 and CDR2 are MNHEY and SMNVEV (reference sequence). This CDR3 reads CASSLTGTRGNTIYF. The CDR3 nucleotides read TGTGCCAGCAGTTTAACAGGGACTAGAGGAAACACCATATATTTT.

The chain employs TRBV5-1 and TRBJ1-2; 8 bases are a match to TRBD1. CDR3 length equals 15 residues. With V trimmed by 0 bases and J by 4 bases, 5 bases remained unmatched. Germline assignment: CDR1 SGHRS and CDR2 YFSETQ. Here the CDR3 reads CASSLGGQVGYGYTF. Here the CDR3 DNA reads TGCGCCAGCAGCTTGGGGGGACAGGTTGGCTATGGCTACACCTTC.

This chain connects TRBV18 to TRBJ2-5; D is unclear. CDR3 length equals 12 residues. The germline CDR1 and CDR2 sequences are KGHSH and LQKENI. Trimming removed 3 bases from V and 5 bases from J, with 7 bases in between. CDR3 sequence: CASSPDPETQYF. The CDR3 DNA reads as TGTGCCAGCTCACCCGACCCGGAGACCCAGTACTTC.

Only one count was recorded for this clone. The chain is built from TRBV15 and TRBJ1-1; TRBD1 might be the D (5 bases). The CDR3 length is 15 residues. With 5 bases removed from V and 0 bases from J, the gap between germline ends came to 13 bases. Germline lookup yields CDR1 LNHNV and CDR2 YYDKDF (reference sequence). CDR3 sequence: CATSRGGGLNTEAFF. Here the CDR3 DNA reads TGTGCCACCAGCCGCGGGGGGGGATTGAACACTGAAGCTTTCTTT.

This clone was seen once. The rearrangement joins TRBV7-8 to TRBJ1-3; D ambiguous. The CDR3 is 16 residues long. The V end lost 5 bases, the J end lost 2 bases, and 16 bases lay between the germline ends. In germline, CDR1 is SGHVS, CDR2 FQNEAQ. The CDR3 bases are TGTGCCAGCAGCCAAAGGATGGCGGCGGCTGGAAACACCATATATTTT. The encoded protein is CASSQRMAAAGNTIYF.

The chain is built from TRBV7-2 and TRBJ1-2; D remains ambiguous. The V gene's germline CDR1 is SGHTA and CDR2 FQGNSA. V was shortened by 5 bases and J by 0 bases, with 10 bases between the two germline ends. The CDR3 totals 14 residues. CDR3 sequence (DNA): TGTGCCAGCAGCCAGCCGGGAGCTAACTATGGCTACACCTTC. Protein sequence: CASSQPGANYGYTF. Based on the CDR3 plus reference TRBV7-2 and TRBJ1-2, the full variable domain is GAGVSQSPSNKVTEKGKDVELRCDPISGHTALYWYRQSLGQGLEFLIYFQGNSAPDKSGLPSDRFSAERTGGSVSTLTIQRTQQEDSAVYLCASSQPGANYGYTFGSGTRLTVV.

The CDR3 loop is CAWRTTGPQSYEQYF. As DNA, the CDR3 is TGTGCCTGGAGAACCACCGGCCCCCAGTCCTACGAGCAGTACTTC. The chain is built from TRBV30 and TRBJ2-7; no reliable D call. Deletions cut 3 bases from V and 1 base from J, with 16 bases between. Germline values: CDR1 GTSNPN, CDR2 SVGIG (reference sequence). The CDR3 length is 15 residues.

CDR3 sequence: CASSVAGTGNEQYF. The CDR3 DNA sequence: TGTGCCAGCAGCGTAGCGGGGACAGGGAACGAGCAGTACTTC. V gene TRBV9 combines with J gene TRBJ2-7; 9 bases line up with TRBD1. Per the germline V gene, CDR1 is SGDLS and CDR2 is YYNGEE. Losses at the gene ends were 0 bases for V and 5 bases for J; bases not matched to a gene: 3. CDR3 length: 14 amino acids.

This clone was observed a single time. The chain is built from TRBV6-1 and TRBJ2-7; TRBD2 might be the D (6 bases). From germline, CDR1 is MNHNS and CDR2 SASEGT. Trimming took 1 base from V and 4 from J, leaving 14 bases between them. The length of the CDR3 is 15 residues. The chain's CDR3 is CASSEVTGVPYEQYF. The CDR3 region has the DNA TGTGCCAGCAGTGAAGTCACGGGAGTACCGTACGAGCAGTACTTC.

The chain carries TRBV7-9 and TRBJ1-2; 11 bases map to TRBD1. The J segment lost 8 bases and the V segment lost 4 bases, leaving 12 bases of the junction unmatched. Looked up from germline, CDR1 is SEHNR and CDR2 is FQNEAQ (reference sequence). This CDR3 is built from 16 residues. The DNA of the CDR3 is TGTGCCAGCAGCTCCGGACAGGGGGCCCTAAAGGGGGGCTACACCTTC. Translating it yields CASSSGQGALKGGYTF.

The V call is TRBV11-2, the J call TRBJ2-7; D remains unclear. Germline CDR1 SGHAT, CDR2 FQNNGV. This CDR3 is built from 12 residues. V dropped 0 bases and J dropped 6 bases, with 6 bases sitting between them. The CDR3 coding sequence is TGTGCCAGCAGCTTAGATCGATTCGAGCAGTACTTC. This sequence encodes CASSLDRFEQYF.

The chain is built from TRBV9 and TRBJ2-7; 14 bases agree with TRBD2. Germline V gives CDR1 SGDLS, CDR2 YYNGEE. The length of the CDR3 is 15 residues. With V trimmed by 4 bases and J by 1 base, 1 base remained unmatched. CDR3 loop: CASSRLAGGSYEQYF. The CDR3 region has the DNA TGTGCCAGCAGCAGACTAGCGGGGGGGTCCTACGAGCAGTACTTC.